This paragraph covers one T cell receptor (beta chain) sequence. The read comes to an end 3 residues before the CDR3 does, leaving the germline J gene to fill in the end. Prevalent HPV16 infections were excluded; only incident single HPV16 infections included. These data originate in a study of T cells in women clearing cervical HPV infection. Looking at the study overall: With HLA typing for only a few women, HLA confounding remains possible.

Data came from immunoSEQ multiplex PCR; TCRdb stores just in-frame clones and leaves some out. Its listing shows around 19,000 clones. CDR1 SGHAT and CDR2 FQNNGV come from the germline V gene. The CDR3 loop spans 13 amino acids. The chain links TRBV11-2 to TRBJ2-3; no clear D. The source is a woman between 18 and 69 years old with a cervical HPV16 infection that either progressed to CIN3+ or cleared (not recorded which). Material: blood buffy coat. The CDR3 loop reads CASSFRAKETQYF. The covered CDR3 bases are TGTGCCAGCAGCTTTAGGGCCAAAGAGACG.